Listed here is a single T cell receptor (beta chain). V lost 5 bases and J lost 5; bases outside the gene matches: 12. In germline, CDR1 is ENHRY, CDR2 SYGVKD. The CDR3 length is 17 residues. This sample stems from a study of cytomegalovirus exposure and HLA in healthy donors. PCR amplification relied on 60 Vbeta primers (plus 13 Jbeta primers). Measured with immunoSEQ multiplex PCR; TCRdb has only the in-frame clones, and not every one. Of approximately 180,000 clones listed, around four fifths were seen once; the top ten hold 3.5% to 4.5%. The sequence was obtained from an older woman in good health and CMV-seropositive. The chain combines TRBV10-3 with TRBJ2-1, with 10 bases aligning to TRBD2. Input material: PBMCs. The CDR3 is CAISSRTSGGLDNEQFF. The CDR3 DNA follows: TGTGCCATCAGTTCCCGGACTAGCGGAGGACTAGACAATGAGCAGTTCTTC.